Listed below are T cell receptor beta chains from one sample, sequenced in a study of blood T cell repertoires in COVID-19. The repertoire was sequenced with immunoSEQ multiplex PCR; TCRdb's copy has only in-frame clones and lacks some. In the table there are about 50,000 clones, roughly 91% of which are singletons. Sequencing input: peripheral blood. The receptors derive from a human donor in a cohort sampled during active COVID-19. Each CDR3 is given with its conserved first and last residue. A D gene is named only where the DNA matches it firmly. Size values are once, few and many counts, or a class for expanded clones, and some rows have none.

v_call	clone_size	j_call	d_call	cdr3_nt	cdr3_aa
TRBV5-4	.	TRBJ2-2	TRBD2	TGTGCCAGCAGCCAAGCCCGGGGGGGGCGGACCGGGGAGCTGTTTTTT	CASSQARGGRTGELFF
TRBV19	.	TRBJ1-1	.	TGTGCCAGTACTTATGGGCTTCTGAACACTGAAGCTTTCTTT	CASTYGLLNTEAFF
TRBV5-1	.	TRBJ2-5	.	TGCGCCAGCAGCTTGCCGGAAGAGACCCAGTACTTC	CASSLPEETQYF
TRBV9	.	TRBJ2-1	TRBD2	TGTGCCAGCAGCGAGGCTAGCGGGAGGCCGTCCTACAATGAGCAGTTCTTC	CASSEASGRPSYNEQFF
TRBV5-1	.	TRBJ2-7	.	TGCGCCAGCAGCAGTACCGGGACACCCACACACGAGCAGTACTTC	CASSSTGTPTHEQYF
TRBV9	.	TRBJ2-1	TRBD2	TGTGCCAGCAGCGCGACAACTACAGGGCCGGGACTAGCGGGAGGGACCTACAATGAGCAGTTCTTC	CASSATTTGPGLAGGTYNEQFF
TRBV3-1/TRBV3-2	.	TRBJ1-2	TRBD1	TGTGCCAGCAGCGCCCGGGACAGGGAGAGAGGCTACACCTTC	CASSARDRERGYTF
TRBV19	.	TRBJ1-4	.	TGTGCCAGTAGTATAACTGGGCAGCCTTATGAAAAACTGTTTTTT	CASSITGQPYEKLFF
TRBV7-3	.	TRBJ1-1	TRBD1	TGTGCCAGCAGCTTAGCGCCGGGACAGGTTCCCACTGAAGCTTTCTTT	CASSLAPGQVPTEAFF
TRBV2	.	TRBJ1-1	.	TGTGCCGGAGGAGGAGGGGTCCTGAACACTGAAGCTTTCTTT	CAGGGGVLNTEAFF
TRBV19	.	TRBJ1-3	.	TGTGCCAGTAGTCAGGGAATAGGCTATGGGGCTGGAAACACCATATATTTT	CASSQGIGYGAGNTIYF
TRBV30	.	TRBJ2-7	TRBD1	TGTGCCTGGAACACAGGGGGCGGGTACGAGCAGTACTTC	CAWNTGGGYEQYF
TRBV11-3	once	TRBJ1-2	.	TGTGCCAGCAGCTTAGTGGGACTAACCGCTTTC	CASSLVGLTAF
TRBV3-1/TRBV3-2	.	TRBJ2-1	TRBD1	TGTGCCAGCAGCCCTAGTGGACAGGGGCGAAGAGGTGAGCAGTTCTTC	CASSPSGQGRRGEQFF
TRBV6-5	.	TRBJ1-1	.	TGTGCCAGCCGGGTGAGGGCATGGGACACTGAAGCTTTCTTT	CASRVRAWDTEAFF
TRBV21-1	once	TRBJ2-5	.	TGTGCCAGCAGCAACCGCGGAGAGACCCAGTACTTC	CASSNRGETQYF
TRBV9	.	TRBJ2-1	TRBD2	TGTGCCCCCCAGGAAAAGGGACTAGCGGTATACGCCGCCTACAATGAGCAGTTCTTC	CAPQEKGLAVYAAYNEQFF
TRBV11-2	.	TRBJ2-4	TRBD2	TGTGCCAGCAGCTTGGCGGTAGCGGGAGAAAAAAACATTCAGTACTTC	CASSLAVAGEKNIQYF
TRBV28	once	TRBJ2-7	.	TGTGCCAGCAGTTTACCAGGGCAGTACGAGCAGTACTTC	CASSLPGQYEQYF
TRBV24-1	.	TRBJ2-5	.	TGTGCCACCAGTGATTCCTACAGTTCGGTGGGAGGACGGGAGACCCAGTACTTC	CATSDSYSSVGGRETQYF
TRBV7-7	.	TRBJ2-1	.	TGTGCCAGCAGCTTAGCGGTGGCAGGGGAAGGAGATGAGCAGTTCTTC	CASSLAVAGEGDEQFF
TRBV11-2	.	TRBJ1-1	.	TGTGCCAGCAGCCCCAGGCCGGGGGACACTGAAGCTTTCTTT	CASSPRPGDTEAFF
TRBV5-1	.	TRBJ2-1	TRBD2	TGCGCCAGCAGCTTCAGGACTAGCGGGAGTTCGAATGAGCAGTTCTTC	CASSFRTSGSSNEQFF
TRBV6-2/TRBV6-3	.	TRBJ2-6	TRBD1	TGTGCCAGCAGTTACTCGGACAGGGTTGGTGGGGCCAACGTCCTGACTTTC	CASSYSDRVGGANVLTF
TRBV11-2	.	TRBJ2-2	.	TGTGCCAGCAGCCTGGACAGGAACACCGGGGAGCTGTTTTTT	CASSLDRNTGELFF
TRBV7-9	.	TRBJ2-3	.	TGTGCCAGCAGTCCGACAGGTCGAAACACAGATACGCAGTATTTT	CASSPTGRNTDTQYF
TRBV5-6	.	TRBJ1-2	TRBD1	TGTGCCAGCAGCCACCGGACAGGGAGGGGCTATGGCTACACCTTC	CASSHRTGRGYGYTF
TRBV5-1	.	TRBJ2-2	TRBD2	TGCGCCAGCAGCCCCCCCCCGACTAGCGGGCAGCGGGAGCTGTTTTTT	CASSPPPTSGQRELFF
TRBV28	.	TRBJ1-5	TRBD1	TGTGCCAGCAGTTATTTAACAGGGGTCACTCAGCCCCAGCATTTT	CASSYLTGVTQPQHF
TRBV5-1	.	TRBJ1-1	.	TGCGCCAGCAGCTTCACAGGGCCGGGGACCACTGAAGCTTTCTTT	CASSFTGPGTTEAFF
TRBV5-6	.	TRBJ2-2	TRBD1	TGTGCCAGCAGCACGGGACAGGGTGCCGGGGAGCTGTTTTTT	CASSTGQGAGELFF
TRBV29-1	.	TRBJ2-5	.	TGCAGCGCCGAGGGGGGGCTAGGAGAGACCCAGTACTTC	CSAEGGLGETQYF
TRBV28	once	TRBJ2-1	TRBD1	TGTGCCAGCAGTTCATACCCGGGACAGGGGAGGAGTGAGCAGTTCTTC	CASSSYPGQGRSEQFF
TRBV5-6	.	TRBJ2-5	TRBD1	TGTGCCAGCAGCTCGACAGGGGCGGCCCAAGAGACCCAGTACTTC	CASSSTGAAQETQYF
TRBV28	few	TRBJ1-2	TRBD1	TGTGCCAGCAGCGACAGGGTTGGCTATGGCTACACCTTC	CASSDRVGYGYTF
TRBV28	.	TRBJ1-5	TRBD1	TGTGCCAGCAACTACCGGGACAGGGGTAACCAGCCCCAGCATTTT	CASNYRDRGNQPQHF
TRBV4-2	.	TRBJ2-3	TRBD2	TGTGCCAGCAGCCAAGTTAGCGGGGTCCCAGATACGCAGTATTTT	CASSQVSGVPDTQYF
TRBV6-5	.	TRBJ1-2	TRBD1	TGTGCCAGCAGCGGGACAGGACAAGGCTATGGCTACACCTTC	CASSGTGQGYGYTF
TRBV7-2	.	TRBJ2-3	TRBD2	TGTGCCAGCAGCTTAGTCCCTAGCGGGGCGATTAGCACAGATACGCAGTATTTT	CASSLVPSGAISTDTQYF
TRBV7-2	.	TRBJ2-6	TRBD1	TGTGCCGGTCAAGGGACAGGCTCTAAGCCTGGGGCCAACGTCCTGACTTTC	CAGQGTGSKPGANVLTF